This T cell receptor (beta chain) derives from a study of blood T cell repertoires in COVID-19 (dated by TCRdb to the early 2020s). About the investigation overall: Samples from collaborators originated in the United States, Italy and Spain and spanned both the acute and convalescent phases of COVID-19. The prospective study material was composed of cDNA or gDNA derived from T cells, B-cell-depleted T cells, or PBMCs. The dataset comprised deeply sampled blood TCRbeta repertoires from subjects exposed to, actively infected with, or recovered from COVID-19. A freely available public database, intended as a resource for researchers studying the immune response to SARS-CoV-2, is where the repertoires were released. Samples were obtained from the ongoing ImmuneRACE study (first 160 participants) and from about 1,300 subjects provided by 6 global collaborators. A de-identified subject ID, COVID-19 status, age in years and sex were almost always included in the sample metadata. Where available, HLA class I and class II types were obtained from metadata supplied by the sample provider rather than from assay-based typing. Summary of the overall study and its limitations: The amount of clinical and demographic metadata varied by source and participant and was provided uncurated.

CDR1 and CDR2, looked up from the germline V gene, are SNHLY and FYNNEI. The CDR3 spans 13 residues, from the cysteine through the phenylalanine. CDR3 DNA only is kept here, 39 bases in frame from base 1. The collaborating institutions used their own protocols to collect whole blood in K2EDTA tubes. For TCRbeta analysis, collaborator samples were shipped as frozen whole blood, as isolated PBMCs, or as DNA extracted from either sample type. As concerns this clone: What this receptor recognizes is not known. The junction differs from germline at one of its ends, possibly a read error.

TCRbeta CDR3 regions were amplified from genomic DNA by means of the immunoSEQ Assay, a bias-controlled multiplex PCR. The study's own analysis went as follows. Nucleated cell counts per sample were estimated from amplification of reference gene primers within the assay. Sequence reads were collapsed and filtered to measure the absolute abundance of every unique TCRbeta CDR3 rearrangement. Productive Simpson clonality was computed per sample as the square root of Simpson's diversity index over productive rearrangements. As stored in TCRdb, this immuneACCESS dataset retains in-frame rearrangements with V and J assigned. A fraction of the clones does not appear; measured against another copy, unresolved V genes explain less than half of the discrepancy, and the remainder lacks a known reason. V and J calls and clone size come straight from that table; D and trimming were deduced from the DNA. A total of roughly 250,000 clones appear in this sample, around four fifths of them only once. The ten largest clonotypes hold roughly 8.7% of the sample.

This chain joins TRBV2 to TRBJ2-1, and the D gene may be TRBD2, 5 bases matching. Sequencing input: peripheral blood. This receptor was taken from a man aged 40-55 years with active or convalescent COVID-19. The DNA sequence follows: TGTGTCAGCAGTGTCACGGGGTACAATGAGCAGTTCTTC. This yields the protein CVSSVTGYNEQFF.